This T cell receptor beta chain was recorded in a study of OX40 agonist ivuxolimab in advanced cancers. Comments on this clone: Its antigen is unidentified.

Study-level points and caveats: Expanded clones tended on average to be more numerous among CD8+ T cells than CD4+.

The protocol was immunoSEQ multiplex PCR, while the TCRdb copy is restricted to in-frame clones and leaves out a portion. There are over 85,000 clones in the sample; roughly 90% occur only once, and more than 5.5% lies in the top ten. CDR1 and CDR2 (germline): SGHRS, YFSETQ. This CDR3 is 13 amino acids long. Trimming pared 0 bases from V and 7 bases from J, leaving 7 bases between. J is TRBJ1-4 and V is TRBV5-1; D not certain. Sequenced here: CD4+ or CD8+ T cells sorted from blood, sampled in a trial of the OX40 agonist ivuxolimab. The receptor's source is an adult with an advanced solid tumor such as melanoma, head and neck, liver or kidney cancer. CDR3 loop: CASSLEGLEKLFF. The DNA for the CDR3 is TGCGCCAGCAGCTTGGAAGGCCTTGAAAAACTGTTTTTT.